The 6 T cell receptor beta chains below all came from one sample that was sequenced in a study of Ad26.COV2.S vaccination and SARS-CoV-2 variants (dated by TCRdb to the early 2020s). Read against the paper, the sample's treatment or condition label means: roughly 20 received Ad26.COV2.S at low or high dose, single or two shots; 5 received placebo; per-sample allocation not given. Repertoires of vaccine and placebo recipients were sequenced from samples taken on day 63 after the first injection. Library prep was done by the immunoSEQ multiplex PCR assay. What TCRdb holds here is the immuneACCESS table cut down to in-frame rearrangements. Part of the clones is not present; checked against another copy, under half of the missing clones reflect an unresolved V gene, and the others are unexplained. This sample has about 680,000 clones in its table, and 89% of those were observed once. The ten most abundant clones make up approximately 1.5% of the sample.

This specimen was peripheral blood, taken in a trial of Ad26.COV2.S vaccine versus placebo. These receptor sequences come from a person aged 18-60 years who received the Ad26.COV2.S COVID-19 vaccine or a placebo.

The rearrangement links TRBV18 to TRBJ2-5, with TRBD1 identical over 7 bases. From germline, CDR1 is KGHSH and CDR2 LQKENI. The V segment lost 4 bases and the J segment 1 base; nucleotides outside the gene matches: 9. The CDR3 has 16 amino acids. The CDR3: CASSLFTGAFQETQYF. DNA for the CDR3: TGTGCCAGCTCACTTTTTACAGGGGCCTTCCAAGAGACCCAGTACTTC.

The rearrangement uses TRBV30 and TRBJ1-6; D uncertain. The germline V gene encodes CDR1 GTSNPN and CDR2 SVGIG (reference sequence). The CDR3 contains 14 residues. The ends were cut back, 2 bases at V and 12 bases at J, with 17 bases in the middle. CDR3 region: CAWSPISKLKPLHF. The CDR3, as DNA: TGTGCCTGGAGTCCGATCAGTAAACTTAAACCCCTCCACTTT.

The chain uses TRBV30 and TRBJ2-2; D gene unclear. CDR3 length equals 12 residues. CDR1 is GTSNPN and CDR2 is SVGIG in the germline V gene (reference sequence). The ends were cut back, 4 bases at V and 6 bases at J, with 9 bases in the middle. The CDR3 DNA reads TGTGCCTGGACCGGGCTGGCCGGGGAGCTGTTTTTT. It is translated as CAWTGLAGELFF.

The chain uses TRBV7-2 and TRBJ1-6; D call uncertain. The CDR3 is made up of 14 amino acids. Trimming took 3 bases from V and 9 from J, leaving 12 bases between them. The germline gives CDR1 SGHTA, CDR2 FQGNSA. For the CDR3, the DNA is TGTGCCAGCAGCTTGGACGGCGGGCTTTCACCCCTCCACTTT. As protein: CASSLDGGLSPLHF.

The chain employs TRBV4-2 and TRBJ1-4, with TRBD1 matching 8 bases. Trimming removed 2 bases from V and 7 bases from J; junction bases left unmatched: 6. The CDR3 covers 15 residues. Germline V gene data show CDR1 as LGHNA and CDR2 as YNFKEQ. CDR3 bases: TGTGCCAGCAGCCAATTGGACAGGGAAAGTGAAAAACTGTTTTTT. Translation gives CASSQLDRESEKLFF.

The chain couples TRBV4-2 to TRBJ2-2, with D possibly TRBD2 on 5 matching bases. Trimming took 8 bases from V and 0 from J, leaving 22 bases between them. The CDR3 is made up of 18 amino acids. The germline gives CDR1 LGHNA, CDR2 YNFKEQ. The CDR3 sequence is CASFPRGGGPSNTGELFF. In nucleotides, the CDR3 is TGTGCCAGCTTCCCCCGCGGAGGCGGGCCCTCGAACACCGGGGAGCTGTTTTTT.